This T cell receptor (beta chain) was retrieved from a study of T cell responses to AZD1222 COVID-19 vaccine. Profiled with immunoSEQ multiplex PCR; TCRdb holds only in-frame clones, not every one. The sample holds fewer than 120,000 clones, about 90% seen once. Sequencing was performed on peripheral blood, taken 28 days after the second AZD1222 dose. The clonotype originates from an adult who received the AZD1222 COVID-19 vaccine.

In DNA, the CDR3 is TGTGCCAGCAGCCAAGATGGGGACCGGGCTGGACTAGCGGTCACAGATACGCAGTATTTT. It translates to CASSQDGDRAGLAVTDTQYF. The rearrangement links TRBV4-2 to TRBJ2-3; the match to TRBD2 covers 10 bases. Germline trimming cut 0 bases from V and 2 bases from J; bases unmatched to any gene: 14. The CDR3 covers 20 residues. Germline V gene lookup returns CDR1 LGHNA and CDR2 YNFKEQ.